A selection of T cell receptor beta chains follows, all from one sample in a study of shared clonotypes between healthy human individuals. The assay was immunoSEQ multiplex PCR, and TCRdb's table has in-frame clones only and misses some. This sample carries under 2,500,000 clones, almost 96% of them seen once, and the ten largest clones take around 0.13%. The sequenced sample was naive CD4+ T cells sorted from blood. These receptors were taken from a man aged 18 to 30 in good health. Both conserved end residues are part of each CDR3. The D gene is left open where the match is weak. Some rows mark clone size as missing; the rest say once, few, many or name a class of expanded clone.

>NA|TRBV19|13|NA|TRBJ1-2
TGTGCCAGTAGTATTCGGGAAAAAGGAGGCTACACCTTC
CASSIREKGGYTF
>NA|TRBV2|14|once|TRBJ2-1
TGTGCCAGCAAAGCGCGAGCCCGGTACAATGAGCAGTTCTTC
CASKARARYNEQFF
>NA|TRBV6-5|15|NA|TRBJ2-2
TGTGCCAGCAAGGGGGGAGGCGCGAACACCGGGGAGCTGTTTTTT
CASKGGGANTGELFF
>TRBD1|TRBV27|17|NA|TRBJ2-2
TGTGCCAGTCTACCGGGCAGGGGGCGCATAAACACCGGGGAGCTGTTTTTT
CASLPGRGRINTGELFF
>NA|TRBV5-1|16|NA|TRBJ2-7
TGCGCCAGCAGCTTGTACAGGGTTGCCGAATCCTACGAGCAGTACTTC
CASSLYRVAESYEQYF
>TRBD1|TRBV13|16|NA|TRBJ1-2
TGTGCCAGCAGCGAACCGTCCGGACAGGGGGTCGATGGCTACACCTTC
CASSEPSGQGVDGYTF
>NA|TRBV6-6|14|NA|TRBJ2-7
TGTGCCAGCAGTTCCCTGGAGGGGATGGGCGAGCAGTACTTC
CASSSLEGMGEQYF
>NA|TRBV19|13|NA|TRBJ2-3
TGTGCCAGTAGCGGAAGAGGCACAGATACGCAGTATTTT
CASSGRGTDTQYF
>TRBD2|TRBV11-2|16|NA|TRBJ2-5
TGTGCCAGCAGCTTAATCGGGAGGGCCGGGTATGAGACCCAGTACTTC
CASSLIGRAGYETQYF
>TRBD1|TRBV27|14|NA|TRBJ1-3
TGTGCCAGCAGTCGGGACAGGGATGGAAACACCATATATTTT
CASSRDRDGNTIYF
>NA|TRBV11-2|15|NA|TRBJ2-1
TGTGCCAGCAGCTTAGGGGGAGCTAAGTCCAATGAGCAGTTCTTC
CASSLGGAKSNEQFF
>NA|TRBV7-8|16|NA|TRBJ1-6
TGTGCCAGCAGCCCCCGAGGTACCGGGGGTAATTCACCCCTCCACTTT
CASSPRGTGGNSPLHF
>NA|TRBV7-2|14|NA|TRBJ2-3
TGTGCCAGCAGCTTAGGATTTGGTTCAGATACGCAGTATTTT
CASSLGFGSDTQYF
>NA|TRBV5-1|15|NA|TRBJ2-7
TGCGCCAGCAGCTTGGGGGCAGGAGTTCCCTACGAGCAGTACTTC
CASSLGAGVPYEQYF
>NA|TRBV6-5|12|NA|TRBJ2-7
TGTGCCAGCAGTACGGGGGACTACGAGCAGTACTTC
CASSTGDYEQYF
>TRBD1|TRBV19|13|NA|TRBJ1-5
TGTGCCTCTTCAGGGGGCAGCAATCAGCCCCAGCATTTT
CASSGGSNQPQHF
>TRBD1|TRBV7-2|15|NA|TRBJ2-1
TGTGCCAGCAGCTCGGACAGGGGCTCCTACAATGAGCAGTTCTTC
CASSSDRGSYNEQFF
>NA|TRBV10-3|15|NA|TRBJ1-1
TGTGCCATCCGGTTTGCGCAGGACGTCAACACTGAAGCTTTCTTT
CAIRFAQDVNTEAFF
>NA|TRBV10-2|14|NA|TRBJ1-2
TGCGCCAGCAAACAGATAACAGGGTTCTATGGCTACACCTTC
CASKQITGFYGYTF
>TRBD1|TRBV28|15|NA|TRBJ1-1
TGTGCCAGCAGTCCCCCCAGGGGGCGGGGCACTGAAGCTTTCTTT
CASSPPRGRGTEAFF
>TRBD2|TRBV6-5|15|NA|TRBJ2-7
TGTGCCAGCAGTCCTCCCGGACTAGCAACCTACGAGCAGTACTTC
CASSPPGLATYEQYF
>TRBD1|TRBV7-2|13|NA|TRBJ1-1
TGTGCCAGCAGCCCGGGACAGTACACTGAAGCTTTCTTT
CASSPGQYTEAFF
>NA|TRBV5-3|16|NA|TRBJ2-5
TGTGCCAGAAGCTTGGCCGGCCCGGGGAGTTGGGAGACCCAGTACTTC
CARSLAGPGSWETQYF
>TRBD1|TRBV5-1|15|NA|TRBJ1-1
TGCGCCAGCAGCTTGGATCCCAGGGGGCCCACTGAAGCTTTCTTT
CASSLDPRGPTEAFF
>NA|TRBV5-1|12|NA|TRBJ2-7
TGCGCCAGCAGCTTCCAGGGTCCCGAGCAGTACTTC
CASSFQGPEQYF
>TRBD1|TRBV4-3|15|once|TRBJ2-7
TGCGCCAGCAGCCAGGGCGACAGGGGCTCCTACGAGCAGTACTTC
CASSQGDRGSYEQYF
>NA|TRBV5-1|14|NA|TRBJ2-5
TGCGCCAGCAGCTTAGGCGGGGTCCAAGAGACCCAGTACTTC
CASSLGGVQETQYF
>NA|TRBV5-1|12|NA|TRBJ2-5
TGCGCCAGCAGGCGGGACCAAGAGACCCAGTACTTC
CASRRDQETQYF
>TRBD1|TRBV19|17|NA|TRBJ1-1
TGTGCCAGTAGTACATTACGGACAGGTGTTTTGAACACTGAAGCTTTCTTT
CASSTLRTGVLNTEAFF
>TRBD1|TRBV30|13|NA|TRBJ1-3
TGTGCCTGGAGTCGGGACAGGGGCGACACCATATATTTT
CAWSRDRGDTIYF
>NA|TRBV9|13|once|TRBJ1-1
TGTGCCAGCAGAAGGGAAATGGACGGGGAAGCTTTCTTT
CASRREMDGEAFF
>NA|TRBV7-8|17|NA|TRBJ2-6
TGTGCCAGCAGCTTAAGTAGGTCCAACTCTGGGGCCAACGTCCTGACTTTC
CASSLSRSNSGANVLTF
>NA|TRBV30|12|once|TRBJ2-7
TGTGCCTGGAGCCGGATCGCAGACGAGCAGTACTTC
CAWSRIADEQYF
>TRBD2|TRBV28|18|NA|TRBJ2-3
TGTGCCAGCAGTTTACCTGGACTAGCGGGGGCCGCGGGGGATACGCAGTATTTT
CASSLPGLAGAAGDTQYF
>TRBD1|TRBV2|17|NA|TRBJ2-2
TGTGCCAGCAGGACGGGGACAGGGAGTTCGAACACCGGGGAGCTGTTTTTT
CASRTGTGSSNTGELFF
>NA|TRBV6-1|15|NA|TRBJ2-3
TGTGCCAGCAGAGGGGGGGGCGCGGGCACAGATACGCAGTATTTT
CASRGGGAGTDTQYF
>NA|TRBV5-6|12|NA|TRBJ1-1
TGTGCCAGCAAATATCGGTACACTGAAGCTTTCTTT
CASKYRYTEAFF
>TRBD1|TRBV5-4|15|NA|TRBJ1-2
TGTGCCAGCAGCTTGGGGGACAGGTTAAGTGTCGGCTACACCTTC
CASSLGDRLSVGYTF
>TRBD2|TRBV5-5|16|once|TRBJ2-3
TGTGCCAGCAGCTTGGGACTAGCGGGGGGAACAGATACGCAGTATTTT
CASSLGLAGGTDTQYF
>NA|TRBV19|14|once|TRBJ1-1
TGTGCCAGTAGTATAGATGGACAGAACACTGAAGCTTTCTTT
CASSIDGQNTEAFF
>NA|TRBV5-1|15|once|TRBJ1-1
TGCGCCAGCAGCTTATTCTCGGACAAGAACACTGAAGCTTTCTTT
CASSLFSDKNTEAFF
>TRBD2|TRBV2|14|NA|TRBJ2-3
TGTGCCAGCAGTGAGCGGGGGGGAGGAGATACGCAGTATTTT
CASSERGGGDTQYF
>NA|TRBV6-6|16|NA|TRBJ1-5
TGTGCCAGCAGTTACCTTCAGGGGTATAGCAATCAGCCCCAGCATTTT
CASSYLQGYSNQPQHF
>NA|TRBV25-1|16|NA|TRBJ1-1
TGTGCCAGCACCCAAGGGAACAGCCTTTCGTGTACTGAAGCTTTCTTT
CASTQGNSLSCTEAFF
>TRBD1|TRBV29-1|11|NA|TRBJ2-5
TGCAGCGTTGCAGGGGGCGGGACCCAGTACTTC
CSVAGGGTQYF
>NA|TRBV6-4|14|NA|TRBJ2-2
TGTGCCAGCAGTGGACAGCAGGGGCCCGGGGAGCTGTTTTTT
CASSGQQGPGELFF
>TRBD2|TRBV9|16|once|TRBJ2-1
TGTGCCAGCAGCGAGGGACTAGCGGGAGTTAGGGATGAGCAGTTCTTC
CASSEGLAGVRDEQFF
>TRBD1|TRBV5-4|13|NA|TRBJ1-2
TGTGCCAGCAGCTTGCTAACAGGGGATGGCTACACCTTC
CASSLLTGDGYTF
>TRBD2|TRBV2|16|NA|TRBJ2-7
TGTGCCAGCAGTGAAAGTAGACTAGCGGGGATCTACGAGCAGTACTTC
CASSESRLAGIYEQYF
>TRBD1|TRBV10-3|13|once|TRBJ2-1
TGTGCCATCAGGGGGGACAGGGACAATGAGCAGTTCTTC
CAIRGDRDNEQFF
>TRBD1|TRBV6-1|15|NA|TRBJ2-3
TGTGCCAGCAGTAGACAGGGTAGTGTTTCAGATACGCAGTATTTT
CASSRQGSVSDTQYF
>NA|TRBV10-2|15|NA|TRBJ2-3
TGCGCCAGCAGTGAGCTGGGACTTAGCAGGGATACGCAGTATTTT
CASSELGLSRDTQYF
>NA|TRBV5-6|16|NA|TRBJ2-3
TGTGCCAGCAGCTTATGGCTAGTGGGCCGAGGAGATACGCAGTATTTT
CASSLWLVGRGDTQYF
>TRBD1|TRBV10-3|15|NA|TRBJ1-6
TGTGCCATCAGTGAGCGGGACAGCGTGAATTCACCCCTCCACTTT
CAISERDSVNSPLHF
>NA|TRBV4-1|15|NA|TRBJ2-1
TGCGCCAGCAGCTCCGACTTTAGCTCCTACAATGAGCAGTTCTTC
CASSSDFSSYNEQFF
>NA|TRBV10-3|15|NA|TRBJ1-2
TGTGCCATCAGTGAGTCCGGGGACCTTGGATATGGCTACACCTTC
CAISESGDLGYGYTF
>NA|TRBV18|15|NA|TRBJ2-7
TGTGCCAGCTCACTTTCCGGGGCCGGGGCCTACGAGCAGTACTTC
CASSLSGAGAYEQYF
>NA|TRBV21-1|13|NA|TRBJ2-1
TGTGCCAGCAGCCCAAGGGGGGATAATGAGCAGTTCTTC
CASSPRGDNEQFF
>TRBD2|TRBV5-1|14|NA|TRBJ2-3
TGCGCCAGCAGCCACCTAGCGGACACAGATACGCAGTATTTT
CASSHLADTDTQYF
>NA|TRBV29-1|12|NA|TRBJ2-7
TGCAGCGTTGCAAGCGGTTCCTACGAGCAGTACTTC
CSVASGSYEQYF